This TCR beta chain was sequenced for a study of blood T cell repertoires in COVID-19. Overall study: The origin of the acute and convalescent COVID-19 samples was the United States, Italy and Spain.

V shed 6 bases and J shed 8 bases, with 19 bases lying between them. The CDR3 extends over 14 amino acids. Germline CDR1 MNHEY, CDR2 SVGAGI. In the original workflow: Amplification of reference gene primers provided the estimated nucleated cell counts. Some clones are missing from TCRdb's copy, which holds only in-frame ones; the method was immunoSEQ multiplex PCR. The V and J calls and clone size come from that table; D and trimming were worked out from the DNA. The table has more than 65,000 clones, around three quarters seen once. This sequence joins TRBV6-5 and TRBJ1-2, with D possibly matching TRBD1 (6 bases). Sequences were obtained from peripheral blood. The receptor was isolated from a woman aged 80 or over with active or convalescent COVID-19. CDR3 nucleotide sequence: TGTGCCAGCAGGCCTCCCGGGACTAGGGGGGGCTACACCTTC. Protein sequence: CASRPPGTRGGYTF.